This TCR beta chain is from a study of PD-1 blockade in classical Hodgkin lymphoma. About this clone itself: Antigen unknown.

Time point in this sample: cycle 4 day 1 (C4D1), after five to seven weeks of nivolumab. Exposure to brentuximab vedotin varied, and each patient had relapsed following autologous stem cell transplantation. V lost 0 bases to trimming and J lost 2 bases, with 9 bases between them. The CDR3 consists of 16 residues. Germline V CDR1 and CDR2: SGHNT, YYREEE (reference sequence). Regarding the study as a whole: Complete responders showed a baseline diversity that resembled the diversity of newly diagnosed patients.

The protocol was immunoSEQ multiplex PCR, while the TCRdb copy is restricted to in-frame clones and leaves out a portion. The sample comprises more than 85,000 clones, approximately 89% of which are singletons, and under 20% rests with the top ten. The sequences come from peripheral blood mononuclear cells (PBMCs), collected before the fourth cycle of nivolumab. The rearrangement joins TRBV5-4 to TRBJ2-6; a possible D gene is TRBD2 (6 bases). The sequence was obtained from a human donor with classical Hodgkin lymphoma. The CDR3 protein is CASSLAWGAGANVLTF. The CDR3 DNA follows: TGTGCCAGCAGCTTGGCATGGGGGGCTGGGGCCAACGTCCTGACTTTC.